Each of the 15 T cell receptor beta chains below was sequenced from the same sample in a study of cytomegalovirus exposure and HLA in healthy donors. Primers: 60 Vbeta forward and 13 Jbeta reverse. Sequencing was performed with immunoSEQ multiplex PCR; in TCRdb, only in-frame clones are kept and a portion is missing. The sample holds approximately 60,000 clones, just under 85% seen once. The source material was PBMCs. Receptors were obtained from a man aged 35 to 55 in good health and CMV-seronegative.

The chain employs TRBV27 and TRBJ2-7, with 7 bases matching TRBD1. The germline CDR1 and CDR2 sequences are MNHEY and SMNVEV (reference sequence). The CDR3 covers 15 residues. J lost 3 bases, V lost 5 bases, and 10 bases had no gene match. The CDR3 loop reads CASSNRDSRNYEQYF. Here the CDR3 DNA reads TGTGCCAGCAGTAACCGGGACAGTCGTAACTACGAGCAGTACTTC.

The rearrangement links TRBV5-6 to TRBJ1-1, with no clear D. The V gene lost 4 bases and the J gene lost 3 bases, with 19 bases spanning the gap. Germline loops: CDR1 SGHDT, CDR2 YYEEEE. This CDR3 is 16 amino acids long. CDR3 sequence reads: CASSPIWATIDTEAFF. As DNA, the CDR3 is TGTGCCAGCAGCCCGATCTGGGCAACCATCGACACTGAAGCTTTCTTT. Full variable domain (missing parts from reference TRBV5-6 and TRBJ1-1): DAGVTQSPTHLIKTRGQQVTLRCSPKSGHDTVSWYQQALGQGPQFIFQYYEEEERQRGNFPDRFSGHQFPNYSSELNVNALLLGDSALYLCASSPIWATIDTEAFFGQGTRLTVV.

The V and J genes are TRBV10-3 and TRBJ1-1, with D perhaps TRBD1 (5 bases). Germline V gene lookup returns CDR1 ENHRY and CDR2 SYGVKD. Trimming removed 3 bases from V and 1 base from J, with 9 bases in between. This CDR3 comprises 14 residues. CDR3: CAISDLTGNTEAFF. In DNA, the CDR3 is TGTGCCATCAGTGATCTTACAGGGAACACTGAAGCTTTCTTT.

This clone is a singleton in its sample. V usage is TRBV7-9 and J usage is TRBJ2-1, with D possibly TRBD1 on 5 matching bases. The CDR3 totals 12 residues. Germline CDR1 reads SEHNR; CDR2 reads FQNEAQ (reference sequence). V lost 8 bases and J lost 8, with 13 bases in between. The CDR3 DNA sequence: TGTGCCAGCCAGGGCAGGTCTCATGAGCAGTTCTTC. Amino acid sequence: CASQGRSHEQFF.

The chain recombines TRBV6-5 with TRBJ1-1; 8 positions match TRBD1. Germline CDR1 MNHEY, CDR2 SVGAGI. Trimming took 0 bases from V and 3 from J; bases not matched to a gene: 6. CDR3 length: 16 amino acids. The CDR3 sequence: CASSYSTDRVDTEAFF. Here the CDR3 DNA reads TGTGCCAGCAGTTACTCGACGGACAGGGTCGACACTGAAGCTTTCTTT.

The chain is built from TRBV5-1 and TRBJ2-2, with 7 bases aligning to TRBD2. The CDR3 length is 15 residues. Per germline, CDR1 SGHRS and CDR2 YFSETQ. With V trimmed by 4 bases and J by 5 bases, 8 bases remained unmatched. CDR3 loop: CASSPLGGGTGELFF. CDR3 in DNA: TGCGCCAGCAGCCCCCTGGGGGGGGGAACCGGGGAGCTGTTTTTT.

The chain recombines TRBV11-2 with TRBJ2-1; D is possibly TRBD2 (5 bases). The germline V and J ends were trimmed by 5 bases and 9 bases, with 17 bases remaining between them. Germline CDR1 reads SGHAT; CDR2 reads FQNNGV. The CDR3 is 14 amino acids. CDR3 region: CASSTPVEGGEQFF. As DNA, the CDR3 is TGTGCCAGCAGCACTCCTGTCGAGGGTGGTGAGCAGTTCTTC. Based on the CDR3 plus reference TRBV11-2 and TRBJ2-1, the full variable domain is EAGVAQSPRYKIIEKRQSVAFWCNPISGHATLYWYQQILGQGPKLLIQFQNNGVVDDSQLPKDRFSAERLKGVDSTLKIQPAKLEDSAVYLCASSTPVEGGEQFFGPGTRLTVL.

The chain carries TRBV28 and TRBJ2-7; 12 bases match TRBD2. V lost 8 bases to trimming and J lost 9 bases; unmatched junction nucleotides: 5. The CDR3 sequence is 12 residues long. Germline V gene data show CDR1 as MDHEN and CDR2 as SYDVKM. Here the CDR3 reads CASGTSGWGQYV. The DNA for the CDR3 is TGTGCCAGCGGGACTAGCGGGTGGGGGCAGTACGTC.

This rearrangement joins TRBV7-2 to TRBJ1-3, with 7 nucleotides matching TRBD1. V was pared by 5 bases and J by 0 bases, with 4 bases of the junction left unmatched. The germline gives CDR1 SGHTA, CDR2 FQGNSA. This CDR3 contains 15 residues. The CDR3: CASSKTGSSGNTIYF. CDR3 bases: TGTGCCAGCAGCAAGACAGGGAGCTCTGGAAACACCATATATTTT.

The rearrangement joins TRBV11-3 to TRBJ1-6; tentative D call: TRBD1 (6 bases). The V gene's germline CDR1 is SGHNT and CDR2 YENEEA. V was shortened by 4 bases and J by 7 bases, with 11 bases between the two germline ends. This CDR3 has 14 residues. The CDR3 spells CASSSHRANSPLHF. The CDR3 DNA reads as TGTGCCAGCAGCTCTCACAGGGCAAATTCACCCCTCCACTTT.

The sample holds a few counts of this clone. This rearrangement joins TRBV19 to TRBJ1-1; 10 nucleotides agree with TRBD1. Per germline, CDR1 LNHDA and CDR2 SQIVND (reference sequence). V lost 9 bases, J lost 0 bases, and 1 base stayed unmatched. The CDR3 is made up of 13 amino acids. The CDR3 loop is CASGQGVNTEAFF. The CDR3 DNA sequence: TGTGCCAGCGGACAGGGGGTGAACACTGAAGCTTTCTTT.

This chain joins TRBV12-5 and TRBJ2-7, with 7 nucleotides matching TRBD2. The CDR3 is 14 amino acids. Unmatched junction bases numbered 5, after V lost 0 bases and J lost 6 bases. Germline V lookup: CDR1 LGHNT, CDR2 FRNRAP. The CDR3 spells CASGLVMGGVEQYF. CDR3 nucleotides: TGTGCTAGTGGTTTGGTAATGGGAGGGGTCGAGCAGTACTTC.

Only a few counts were recorded for this clone. The J gene is TRBJ2-4, the V gene TRBV4-3; D unresolved. V lost 0 bases to trimming and J lost 1 base, with 16 bases between them. Germline assignment: CDR1 LGHNA and CDR2 YSLEER. There are 18 residues in the CDR3. CDR3 protein: CASSQELLGFGAKNIQYF. Here the CDR3 DNA reads TGCGCCAGCAGCCAAGAGTTGTTGGGTTTCGGGGCCAAAAACATTCAGTACTTC.

The chain carries TRBV13 and TRBJ1-2; the match to TRBD1 covers 7 bases. Trimming cost V 4 bases and J 3 bases; bases outside gene matches: 11. The CDR3 consists of 16 residues. Germline CDR1 PRHDT, CDR2 FYEKMQ (reference sequence). CDR3 loop: CASSSTTGRMDYGYTF. The DNA for the CDR3 is TGTGCCAGCAGCTCCACGACAGGGCGTATGGACTATGGCTACACCTTC.

This rearrangement joins TRBV6-1 to TRBJ1-1; D is uncertain. V lost 2 bases and J lost 1, with 8 bases in between. From germline, CDR1 is MNHNS and CDR2 SASEGT. This CDR3 comprises 14 residues. The CDR3 DNA is TGTGCCAGCAGTGAACGTACAGCGAACACTGAAGCTTTCTTT. Protein: CASSERTANTEAFF.